A single sample is the source of the 18 T cell receptor beta chains below, sequenced in a study of cytomegalovirus exposure and HLA in healthy donors. Researchers ran the PCR with 60 Vbeta and 13 Jbeta primers. The repertoire was sequenced with immunoSEQ multiplex PCR; TCRdb's copy has only in-frame clones and lacks some. The repertoire holds about 160,000 clones, with 75% to 90% as singletons. Material for sequencing was PBMCs. These receptors originate from a woman under 30 in good health and CMV-seronegative.

The rearrangement links TRBV18 to TRBJ2-5; a possible D gene is TRBD1 (6 bases). Trimming removed 3 bases at V and 5 bases at J, with 13 bases between. The germline gives CDR1 KGHSH, CDR2 LQKENI. The CDR3 is 14 amino acids. CDR3 loop: CASSPQGTAETQYF. Here the CDR3 DNA reads TGTGCCAGCTCACCCCAGGGGACGGCGGAGACCCAGTACTTC.

V is TRBV21-1 and J is TRBJ1-6; the table's D call TRBD1 went unverified against the DNA. TRBV21-1 represents a pseudogene. The CDR3 sequence is 14 residues long. The CDR3 here is CASRGQQLNSPLHF. In nucleotides, the CDR3 is TGTGCCAGCAGGGGACAGCAACTTAATTCACCCCTCCACTTT.

The rearrangement joins TRBV15 to TRBJ2-7; 8 bases agree with TRBD2. J gave up 5 bases and V 1 base, and 13 bases lay outside the gene matches. From germline, CDR1 is LNHNV and CDR2 YYDKDF (reference sequence). CDR3 length: 17 residues. CDR3 region: CATSRVSGRIGVDEQYF. The CDR3 bases are TGTGCCACCAGCAGAGTCAGCGGGAGAATAGGAGTCGACGAGCAGTACTTC.

This chain connects TRBV28 to TRBJ2-3; tentative D call: TRBD2 (5 bases). This CDR3 comprises 15 residues. Trimming took 8 bases from V and 4 from J, leaving 19 bases between them. Germline CDR1 is MDHEN and CDR2 is SYDVKM. CDR3 amino acids: CASGSILAPADTQYF. In nucleotides, the CDR3 is TGTGCCAGCGGATCCATCCTAGCTCCTGCAGATACGCAGTATTTT. Full variable domain (outside the CDR3, taken from reference TRBV28 and TRBJ2-3): DVKVTQSSRYLVKRTGEKVFLECVQDMDHENMFWYRQDPGLGLRLIYFSYDVKMKEKGDIPEGYSVSREKKERFSLILESASTNQTSMYLCASGSILAPADTQYFGPGTRLTVL.

The rearrangement links TRBV9 to TRBJ2-1; D unclear. Germline V gene data show CDR1 as SGDLS and CDR2 as YYNGEE. CDR3 length equals 13 residues. V lost 3 bases to trimming and J lost 4 bases, with 8 bases between them. CDR3 residues: CASSDPPYNEQFF. The DNA for the CDR3 is TGTGCCAGCAGCGATCCCCCGTACAATGAGCAGTTCTTC.

The chain is built from TRBV4-2 and TRBJ2-5, with TRBD2 matching over 12 bases. The germline V gene has CDR1 LGHNA and CDR2 YNFKEQ. The CDR3 runs to 16 residues. Trimming at V came to 4 bases and at J to 2 bases, leaving 5 bases not matched to a gene. CDR3 DNA sequence: TGTGCCAGCAGCCGAGCCGGGACTAGCGGGCAAGAGACCCAGTACTTC. Its protein product is CASSRAGTSGQETQYF.

The chain employs TRBV7-9 and TRBJ2-3; 12 bases align to TRBD1. This CDR3 region has 16 residues. Losses at the gene ends were 3 bases for V and 5 bases for J; bases not matched to a gene: 6. Germline CDR1 SEHNR, CDR2 FQNEAQ (reference sequence). Here the CDR3 reads CASSLGTGGFQDTQYF. CDR3 nucleotide sequence: TGTGCCAGCAGCTTGGGGACAGGGGGCTTTCAAGATACGCAGTATTTT.

This rearrangement joins TRBV2 to TRBJ2-7, with 8 bases identical to TRBD2. The ends lost 7 bases at V and 0 bases at J; junction bases unmatched: 5. The CDR3 spans 14 residues. Looked up from germline, CDR1 is SNHLY and CDR2 is FYNNEI. CDR3 sequence reads: CASTRGVSSYEQYF. CDR3 nucleotides: TGTGCCAGCACGCGGGGGGTCAGCTCCTACGAGCAGTACTTC.

V gene TRBV11-2 combines with J gene TRBJ1-4; TRBD1 matches at 7 bases. The CDR3 consists of 16 residues. The V segment lost 1 base and the J segment 4 bases; nucleotides outside the gene matches: 6. CDR1 SGHAT and CDR2 FQNNGV come from the germline V gene. Here the CDR3 reads CASSLVYRGHNEKLFF. The CDR3, as DNA: TGTGCCAGCAGCTTAGTTTACAGGGGCCATAATGAAAAACTGTTTTTT.

This clone was counted a few times. V is TRBV29-1 and J is TRBJ1-2, with D perhaps TRBD1 (5 bases). V was shortened by 5 bases and J by 8 bases, with 18 bases between the two germline ends. This CDR3 spans 13 amino acids. Germline lookup yields CDR1 SQVTM and CDR2 ANQGSEA. CDR3 DNA sequence: TGCAGCGTTAGTTTCACGGGGGGTGAGGGCTACACCTTC. Protein sequence: CSVSFTGGEGYTF.

The sample holds a few counts of this clone. The CDR3 sequence is CASSLRTSGNNEQFF. Here the CDR3 DNA reads TGCGCCAGCAGCCTCAGGACTAGCGGCAACAATGAGCAGTTCTTC. The gene calls are TRBV4-1 and TRBJ2-1; 10 positions match TRBD2. The CDR3 runs 15 residues. With 4 bases clipped from V and 5 bases from J, the junction kept 5 bases outside the gene matches. CDR1 is MGHRA and CDR2 is YSYEKL in the germline V gene.

This clone was counted only a few times. The V and J genes are TRBV6-6 and TRBJ1-1; 12 positions agree with TRBD1. J was trimmed by 5 bases and V by 3 bases; bases with no gene match: 7. This CDR3 region has 16 residues. Germline values: CDR1 MNHNY, CDR2 SVGAGI (reference sequence). In DNA form, the CDR3 reads TGTGCCAGCAGTTATGAACCGGGACAGGGGGCGACTGAAGCTTTCTTT. Encoded protein: CASSYEPGQGATEAFF.

V gene TRBV5-1 combines with J gene TRBJ1-1, with 10 bases identical to TRBD1. J was trimmed by 0 bases and V by 3 bases; bases with no gene match: 2. The germline CDR1 and CDR2 sequences are SGHRS and YFSETQ. The length of the CDR3 is 15 residues. The CDR3 DNA reads TGCGCCAGCAGCTCGGGGACAGGGGTGAACACTGAAGCTTTCTTT. Amino acids: CASSSGTGVNTEAFF.

This chain uses TRBV2 with TRBJ1-1; TRBD1 matches 9 bases. Germline values: CDR1 SNHLY, CDR2 FYNNEI. V trimming: 1 base; J trimming: 7 bases; junction bases outside the gene matches: 7. The CDR3 sequence is 15 residues long. In DNA form, the CDR3 reads TGTGCCAGCAGTGAAGAAGGACAGGGGAGGTTTGAAGCTTTCTTT. It is translated as CASSEEGQGRFEAFF.

The CDR3 bases are TGTGCCACCAGCGGTAGGAGCCCTGTCGGCTATGGCTACACCTTC. It yields the protein CATSGRSPVGYGYTF. This rearrangement joins TRBV15 to TRBJ1-2; D is unresolved. V lost 5 bases and J 4 bases, leaving 17 bases between the germline ends. The CDR3 is made up of 15 amino acids. The V gene's germline CDR1 is LNHNV and CDR2 YYDKDF (reference sequence).

In DNA, the CDR3 is TGTGCCAGCAGTGACCCGGGGGACAGCCACAAGCCAGATACGCAGTATTTT. Amino acids: CASSDPGDSHKPDTQYF. V is TRBV2 and J is TRBJ2-3, with D maybe TRBD1 (7 bases). Germline CDR1 and CDR2: SNHLY and FYNNEI. The CDR3 length is 17 residues. Trimming removed 3 bases from V and 4 bases from J, with 20 bases in between.

The CDR3 reads CASSLAGDSSYEQYF. In DNA form, the CDR3 reads TGCGCCAGCAGCTTGGCCGGGGACAGCTCCTACGAGCAGTACTTC. The chain carries TRBV5-1 and TRBJ2-7, with 7 bases lining up with TRBD1. CDR3 size: 15 residues. The J segment lost 0 bases and the V segment lost 0 bases, leaving 3 bases of the junction unmatched. Germline values: CDR1 SGHRS, CDR2 YFSETQ.

This chain links TRBV6-5 with TRBJ2-2; D remains unclear. Germline V gene data show CDR1 as MNHEY and CDR2 as SVGAGI. This CDR3 is 15 amino acids long. Deletions cut 5 bases from V and 2 bases from J, with 12 bases between. The CDR3: CASSLTRPNTGELFF. The CDR3 DNA follows: TGTGCCAGCAGTCTGACACGCCCAAACACCGGGGAGCTGTTTTTT.